This TCR beta chain was captured by sequencing in a study of shared clonotypes between healthy human individuals. Study-level background: Each donor's CD8 memory used one plate, CD8 naive two, each CD4 subset three. The study, taken as a whole, reports: Among donors, clonotype sharing was expected to be affected by sequencing depth.

Deep level was the assay's run setting. Profiled with immunoSEQ multiplex PCR; TCRdb holds only in-frame clones, not every one. The sample consists of some 2 million clones, about 95% of them appearing once. This clone was observed a single time. Its cognate antigen is unknown. The V end lost 0 bases, the J end lost 6 bases, and 11 bases lay between the germline ends. There are 14 residues in the CDR3. Germline V gene sequence: CDR1 SGHKS, CDR2 YYEKEE (reference sequence). Naive-designated CD8 cells lacked CD45RO, were positively enriched for CCR7, and omitted terminally differentiated effector memory CD45RA+ cells.

Sequenced: naive CD8+ T cells sorted from blood. The receptor was isolated from a man between 18 and 29 years old in good health. The V call is TRBV5-5, the J call TRBJ2-3; D may be TRBD2 (5 bases). The DNA for the CDR3 is TGTGCCAGCAGCTTGGTCCAGGAGGCCGATACGCAGTATTTT. It translates to CASSLVQEADTQYF.